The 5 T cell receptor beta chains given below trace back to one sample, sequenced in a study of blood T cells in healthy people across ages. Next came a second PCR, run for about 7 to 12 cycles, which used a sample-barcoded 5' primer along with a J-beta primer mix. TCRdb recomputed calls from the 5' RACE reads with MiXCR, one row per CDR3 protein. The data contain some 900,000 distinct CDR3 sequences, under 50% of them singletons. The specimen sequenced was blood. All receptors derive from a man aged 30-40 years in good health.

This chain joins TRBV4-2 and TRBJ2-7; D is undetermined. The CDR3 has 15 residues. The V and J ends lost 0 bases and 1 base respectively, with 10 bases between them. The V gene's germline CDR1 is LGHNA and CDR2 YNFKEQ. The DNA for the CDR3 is TGTGCCAGCAGCCAAGATCTACGTGTTTCCTACGAGCAGTACTTC. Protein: CASSQDLRVSYEQYF.

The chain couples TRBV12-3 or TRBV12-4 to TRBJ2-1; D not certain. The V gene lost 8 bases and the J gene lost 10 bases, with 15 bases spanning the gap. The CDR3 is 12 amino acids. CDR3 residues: CASRPGTYEQFF. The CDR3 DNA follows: TGTGCCAGCCGTCCCGGAACCTACGAGCAGTTCTTC.

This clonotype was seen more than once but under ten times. The CDR3 sequence: CASSQEPYVGADEQFF. The CDR3, as DNA: TGCGCCAGCAGCCAAGAACCCTACGTGGGGGCAGATGAGCAGTTCTTC. This sequence joins TRBV4-1 and TRBJ2-1, with D perhaps TRBD1 (6 bases). The CDR3 extends over 16 amino acids. Trimming removed 0 bases at V and 8 bases at J, with 17 bases between. CDR1 is MGHRA, CDR2 YSYEKL, per germline.

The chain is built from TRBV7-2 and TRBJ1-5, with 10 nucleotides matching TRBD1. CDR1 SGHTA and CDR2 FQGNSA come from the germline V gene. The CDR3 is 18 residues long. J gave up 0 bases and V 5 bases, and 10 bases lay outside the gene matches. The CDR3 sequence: CASSLGTGAKYSNQPQHF. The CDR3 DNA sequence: TGTGCCAGCAGCCTCGGGACAGGGGCGAAATATAGCAATCAGCCCCAGCATTTT.

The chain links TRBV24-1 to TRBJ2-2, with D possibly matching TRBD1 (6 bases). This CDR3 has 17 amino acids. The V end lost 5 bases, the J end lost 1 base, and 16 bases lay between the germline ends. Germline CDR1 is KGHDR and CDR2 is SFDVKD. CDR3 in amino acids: CATSAERGGMNTGELFF. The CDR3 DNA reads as TGTGCCACCAGTGCCGAAAGAGGGGGAATGAACACCGGGGAGCTGTTTTTT.